This TCR beta chain was found in a study of a mutant IDH1 vaccine in newly diagnosed glioma. Study information: A roughly 62% male, approximately 40% female split and a mean age of about 43 years characterized treated patients. Patients arrived already treated with radiotherapy, temozolomide, or both, most having had both.

TCRdb keeps only in-frame clones here, not all; method: immunoSEQ multiplex PCR. Here the sample spans about 50,000 clones, 86% being singletons. The sample's time point: baseline, week 1 (first vaccination visit). As to treatment: pre-vaccination baseline after standard-of-care therapy. The donors had new WHO grade 3 or 4 astrocytomas; these were IDH1-mutant and ATRX-lost. The study's findings and limits: Among all patients, vaccine-induced immune responses occurred in 93.3%.

On this clone itself: Its antigen is still unknown.

V lost 0 bases and J lost 0, with 13 bases in between. In germline, CDR1 is SGDLS, CDR2 YYNGEE. CDR3 length equals 17 residues. The clonotype comes from a man in his forties with glioma. This chain connects TRBV9 to TRBJ1-3; D may be TRBD1 (5 bases). This sample comprised PBMCs, obtained from a glioma patient treated with radiotherapy, temozolomide or both. CDR3 coding DNA: TGTGCCAGCAGCGTAGGGGGGGGTCACAGCTCTGGAAACACCATATATTTT. This encodes CASSVGGGHSSGNTIYF.